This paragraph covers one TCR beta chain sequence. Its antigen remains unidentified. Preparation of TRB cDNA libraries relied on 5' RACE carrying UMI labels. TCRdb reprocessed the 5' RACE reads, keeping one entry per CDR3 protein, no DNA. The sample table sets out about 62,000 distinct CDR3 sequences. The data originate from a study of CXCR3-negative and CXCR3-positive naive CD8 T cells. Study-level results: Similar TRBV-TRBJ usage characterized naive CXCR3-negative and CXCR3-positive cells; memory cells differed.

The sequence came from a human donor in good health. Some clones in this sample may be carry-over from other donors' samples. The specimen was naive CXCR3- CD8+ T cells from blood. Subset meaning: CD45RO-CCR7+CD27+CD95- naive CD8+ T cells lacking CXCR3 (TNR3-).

This chain's CDR3 is CASSQEGLATDTQYF. This chain uses TRBV3-1 with TRBJ2-3. Germline V gives CDR1 LGHDT, CDR2 YNNKEL (reference sequence). The CDR3 loop spans 15 amino acids.